The 22 T cell receptor beta chains below were found in one sample sequenced in a study of T-cell memory formation after mild COVID-19. A single record per CDR3 protein comes from TCRdb applying MiXCR to the 5' RACE reads. The table lists 250,000 to 350,000 distinct CDR3 sequences, roughly a fifth of them singletons. Source material: PBMCs or a T cell subset sorted from them (not recorded which). The receptors derive from a man younger than 30 who had mild COVID-19 (a few samples of this study predate the infection). Cell type and time point are not known.

This clonotype was seen ten or more times. V usage is TRBV7-3 and J usage is TRBJ2-3; 10 bases agree with TRBD2. Germline V gene lookup returns CDR1 SGHTA and CDR2 FQGTGA. J lost 3 bases, V lost 6 bases, and 3 bases had no gene match. The CDR3 is 14 residues long. The CDR3, as DNA: TGTGCCAGCAGGTTTAGCGGGGGGACAGATACGCAGTATTTT. Its protein product is CASRFSGGTDTQYF.

The chain carries TRBV7-9 and TRBJ1-3; D is uncertain. V lost 0 bases, J lost 2 bases, and 5 bases lay in between. CDR1 is SEHNR and CDR2 is FQNEAQ in the germline V gene (reference sequence). The CDR3 sequence is 14 residues long. The CDR3 loop reads CASSLAFPGNTIYF. CDR3 coding DNA: TGTGCCAGCAGCTTAGCCTTCCCTGGAAACACCATATATTTT.

This chain uses TRBV23-1 with TRBJ2-7, with D possibly matching TRBD1 (6 bases). TRBV23-1 is flagged as an ORF with uncertain function. CDR3 length: 17 residues. For the CDR3, the DNA is TGCGCCAGCAGCCAATCACCCCCGCCGGGACAAACCTACGAGCAGTACGTC. This codes for CASSQSPPPGQTYEQYV.

The genes are TRBV20-1 and TRBJ2-5, with 10 bases lining up with TRBD2. The CDR3 covers 16 residues. The V gene's germline CDR1 is DFQATT and CDR2 SNEGSKA (reference sequence). Unmatched junction bases numbered 9, after V lost 1 base and J lost 4 bases. This CDR3 is CSARGPTSGTAETQYF. The DNA of the CDR3 is TGCAGTGCTAGAGGACCAACTAGCGGGACTGCAGAGACCCAGTACTTC.

CDR3 bases: TGCGCCAGCAGCCAATTTGGTAGCTCCTACAATGAGCAGTTCTTC. As protein: CASSQFGSSYNEQFF. The chain recombines TRBV4-3 with TRBJ2-1; the D is unclear. Trimming stripped 2 bases from V and 0 bases from J, with 8 bases between. CDR1 and CDR2 from the germline V gene are LGHNA and YSLEER. This CDR3 is 15 amino acids long.

This clonotype was counted many times. The chain uses TRBV9 and TRBJ1-1, with D unclear. The CDR3 loop spans 14 amino acids. Germline values: CDR1 SGDLS, CDR2 YYNGEE. Trimming removed 4 bases from V and 0 bases from J, with 10 bases in between. CDR3 in amino acids: CASSRSTMNTEAFF. CDR3 sequence (DNA): TGTGCCAGCAGCCGCAGTACCATGAACACTGAAGCTTTCTTT.

The chain recombines TRBV27 with TRBJ1-1; D might be TRBD1 (6 bases). The length of the CDR3 is 14 residues. Trimming pared 0 bases from V and 7 bases from J, leaving 12 bases between. In germline, CDR1 is MNHEY, CDR2 SMNVEV (reference sequence). In DNA form, the CDR3 reads TGTGCCAGCAGTTTATCATGGGGGCGGGTTGAAGCTTTCTTT. This gives the protein CASSLSWGRVEAFF.

Here the CDR3 DNA reads TGTGCCAGCAGCCTATCTCCTTCGCTAGCGGGGTCCCCCCGGGAGCTGTTTTTT. The encoded protein is CASSLSPSLAGSPRELFF. The V gene is TRBV11-2, the J gene TRBJ2-2, with 9 positions matching TRBD2. The V segment lost 5 bases and the J segment 9 bases; nucleotides outside the gene matches: 19. This CDR3 has 18 amino acids. The germline V gene encodes CDR1 SGHAT and CDR2 FQNNGV.

The chain carries TRBV28 and TRBJ2-7; D not certain. The germline V and J ends were trimmed by 7 bases and 0 bases, with 13 bases remaining between them. CDR1 MDHEN and CDR2 SYDVKM come from the germline V gene. CDR3 size: 14 residues. DNA of the CDR3: TGTGCCAGCACCCCGGCCGGAAGCTCCTACGAGCAGTACTTC. Protein sequence: CASTPAGSSYEQYF.

This chain links TRBV12-5 with TRBJ1-1; TRBD1 matches at 9 bases. This CDR3 has 14 residues. The trim removed 3 bases at V and 4 bases at J, leaving 3 bases unmatched. Per the germline V gene, CDR1 is LGHNT and CDR2 is FRNRAP. The CDR3 sequence: CASGFGTGITEAFF. The CDR3 coding sequence is TGTGCTAGTGGTTTTGGGACAGGGATCACTGAAGCTTTCTTT.

This clonotype occurred many times. J is TRBJ2-1 and V is TRBV7-2; D perhaps matches TRBD2 (6 bases). The V gene lost 5 bases and the J gene lost 6 bases, with 11 bases spanning the gap. Per the germline V gene, CDR1 is SGHTA and CDR2 is FQGNSA. The CDR3 runs 13 residues. CDR3 DNA sequence: TGTGCCAGCAGCCCGACTAGGTTCAATGAGCAGTTCTTC. This sequence encodes CASSPTRFNEQFF. The full variable domain, its missing parts supplied by reference TRBV7-2 and TRBJ2-1, is GAGVSQSPSNKVTEKGKDVELRCDPISGHTALYWYRQSLGQGLEFLIYFQGNSAPDKSGLPSDRFSAERTGGSVSTLTIQRTQQEDSAVYLCASSPTRFNEQFFGPGTRLTVL.

The sample holds a few counts of this clonotype. V is TRBV9 and J is TRBJ2-1, with TRBD2 matching over 8 bases. Germline CDR1 and CDR2: SGDLS and YYNGEE. This CDR3 is 15 amino acids long. After removal of 3 bases from V and 6 bases from J, the junction contained 8 bases not matched to a gene. The CDR3 nucleotides read TGTGCCAGCAGCGCGTCCGGGACTAGTGGCAATGAGCAGTTCTTC. This encodes CASSASGTSGNEQFF.

This chain links TRBV24-1 with TRBJ1-5; D unresolved. Trimming removed 3 bases at V and 6 bases at J, with 14 bases between. This CDR3 has 15 residues. CDR1 and CDR2 (germline): KGHDR, SFDVKD. CDR3 bases: TGTGCCACCAGTGATGGCAGCGGGCGAGGTCAGCCCCAGCATTTT. It codes for CATSDGSGRGQPQHF.

The chain joins TRBV12-3 or TRBV12-4 to TRBJ1-1, with a possible D match to TRBD1 (5 bases). V was shortened by 2 bases and J by 6 bases, with 13 bases between the two germline ends. The CDR3 has 14 residues. The CDR3 here is CASSLLGGSAEAFF. CDR3 coding DNA: TGTGCCAGCAGTTTATTGGGGGGATCGGCTGAAGCTTTCTTT.

This sequence joins TRBV4-2 and TRBJ2-3; the match to TRBD1 covers 7 bases. The V gene's germline CDR1 is LGHNA and CDR2 YNFKEQ. The CDR3 totals 15 residues. Unmatched junction bases numbered 8, after V lost 3 bases and J lost 5 bases. The CDR3 loop is CASSHIAGGIDTQYF. In DNA form, the CDR3 reads TGTGCCAGCAGCCACATAGCAGGGGGTATAGATACGCAGTATTTT.

This clonotype was detected ten times or more. The chain has TRBV2 and TRBJ2-3, with D uncertain. Per the germline V gene, CDR1 is SNHLY and CDR2 is FYNNEI. CDR3 length: 12 residues. V was clipped by 0 bases and J by 4 bases, with 2 bases between them. CDR3 protein: CASSEASDTQYF. CDR3 DNA sequence: TGTGCCAGCAGTGAAGCGTCAGATACGCAGTATTTT. Full variable domain (rest looked up from reference TRBV2 and TRBJ2-3): EPEVTQTPSHQVTQMGQEVILRCVPISNHLYFYWYRQILGQKVEFLVSFYNNEISEKSEIFDDQFSVERPDGSNFTLKIRSTKLEDSAMYFCASSEASDTQYFGPGTRLTVL.

V usage is TRBV7-3 and J usage is TRBJ2-1; 16 bases are shared with TRBD2. In germline, CDR1 is SGHTA, CDR2 FQGTGA. V trimming: 3 bases; J trimming: 9 bases; junction bases outside the gene matches: 5. This CDR3 is built from 16 residues. The CDR3 DNA is TGTGCCAGCAGCTTGAGCGGGACTAGCGGGAGGGGTGAGCAGTTCTTC. Its translation: CASSLSGTSGRGEQFF.

This clonotype showed up just a few times. This chain links TRBV5-5 with TRBJ2-2; no clear D gene. With 0 bases removed from V and 0 bases from J, the gap between germline ends came to 9 bases. The germline V gene encodes CDR1 SGHKS and CDR2 YYEKEE (reference sequence). The CDR3 contains 16 residues. The DNA of the CDR3 is TGTGCCAGCAGCTTGGCTCGGATGGCGAACACCGGGGAGCTGTTTTTT. It codes for CASSLARMANTGELFF.

The CDR3 bases are TGTGCCAGCTCAGCAAGGGCTGAAGCTTTCTTT. Translation gives CASSARAEAFF. V gene TRBV18 combines with J gene TRBJ1-1, with unresolved D. Germline V gene sequence: CDR1 KGHSH, CDR2 LQKENI. Trimming removed 5 bases from V and 6 bases from J, with 7 bases in between. The CDR3 covers 11 residues.

This rearrangement joins TRBV6-5 to TRBJ1-2; D not certain. The germline V gene encodes CDR1 MNHEY and CDR2 SVGAGI. The CDR3 totals 15 residues. Trimming pared 0 bases from V and 0 bases from J, leaving 8 bases between. This chain's CDR3 is CASSYSAEANYGYTF. CDR3 coding DNA: TGTGCCAGCAGTTACTCAGCGGAAGCTAACTATGGCTACACCTTC.

The chain combines TRBV10-3 with TRBJ2-7; 9 nucleotides line up with TRBD2. The CDR3 is 15 amino acids. CDR1 ENHRY and CDR2 SYGVKD come from the germline V gene. The V segment lost 3 bases and the J segment 6 bases; nucleotides outside the gene matches: 9. CDR3 region: CAISELISGGFEQYF. DNA for the CDR3: TGTGCCATCAGTGAACTAATCAGCGGGGGGTTCGAGCAGTACTTC.

This clonotype was seen more than once but under ten times. CDR3 region: CSARAQGGGPRGTYEQYF. The CDR3 region has the DNA TGCAGTGCTAGAGCGCAGGGTGGGGGACCCAGGGGGACCTACGAGCAGTACTTC. The rearrangement links TRBV20-1 to TRBJ2-7; 7 bases match TRBD1. CDR3 length: 18 residues. The V segment lost 1 base and the J segment 2 bases; nucleotides outside the gene matches: 17. CDR1 is DFQATT, CDR2 SNEGSKA, per germline (reference sequence).